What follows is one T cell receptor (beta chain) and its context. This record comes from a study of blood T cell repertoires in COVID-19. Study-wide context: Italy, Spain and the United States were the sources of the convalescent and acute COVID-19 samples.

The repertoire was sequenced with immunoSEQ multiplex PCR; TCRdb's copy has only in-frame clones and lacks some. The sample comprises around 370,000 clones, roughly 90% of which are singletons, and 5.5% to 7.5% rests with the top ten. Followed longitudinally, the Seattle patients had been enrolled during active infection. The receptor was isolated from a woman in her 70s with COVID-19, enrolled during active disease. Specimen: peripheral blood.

CDR3 sequence reads: CASSLASRTGGYSGANVLTF. In nucleotides, the CDR3 is TGTGCCAGCAGCTTAGCTTCCCGGACGGGGGGCTACTCTGGGGCCAACGTCCTGACTTTC. The chain has TRBV7-2 and TRBJ2-6; possibly TRBD2 for D (7 bases). The V and J ends lost 0 bases and 0 bases respectively, with 18 bases between them. This CDR3 contains 20 residues. The germline V gene has CDR1 SGHTA and CDR2 FQGNSA.